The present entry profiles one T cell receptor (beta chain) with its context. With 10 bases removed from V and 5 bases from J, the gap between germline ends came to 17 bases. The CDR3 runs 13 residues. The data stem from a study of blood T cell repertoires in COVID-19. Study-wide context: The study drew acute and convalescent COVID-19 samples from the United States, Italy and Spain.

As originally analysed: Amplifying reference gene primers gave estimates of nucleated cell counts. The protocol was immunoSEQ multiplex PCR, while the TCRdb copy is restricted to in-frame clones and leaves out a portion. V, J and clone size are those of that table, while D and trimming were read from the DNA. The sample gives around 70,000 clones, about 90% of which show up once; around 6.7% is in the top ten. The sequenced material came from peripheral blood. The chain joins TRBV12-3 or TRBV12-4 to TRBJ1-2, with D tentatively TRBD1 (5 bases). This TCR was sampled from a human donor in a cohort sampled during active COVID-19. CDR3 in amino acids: CATSTIQAYGYTF. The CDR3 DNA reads TGTGCCACCTCCACAATACAGGCATATGGCTACACCTTC.